This passage covers 32 T cell receptor beta chains from one sample sequenced in a study of OX40 agonist ivuxolimab in advanced cancers. Receptor libraries were prepared by the immunoSEQ multiplex PCR assay. TCRdb obtained this table from immuneACCESS and retained in-frame rearrangements with V and J assigned. These tables miss some clones; where compared with another copy, unresolved V genes account for less than half of the shortfall, and the remainder is unexplained. The sample table contains about 19,000 clones; only one count was recorded for less than 95% of them. The ten largest make up 45% to 50% of the sample. This sample comprised CD4+ or CD8+ T cells sorted from blood, obtained in a trial of the OX40 agonist ivuxolimab. These receptors originate from an adult with an advanced solid tumor such as melanoma, head and neck, liver or kidney cancer.

The V call is TRBV10-3, the J call TRBJ2-1; D might be TRBD2 (5 bases). CDR1 and CDR2 (germline): ENHRY, SYGVKD. The CDR3 is made up of 16 amino acids. Trimming removed 0 bases from V and 3 bases from J, with 12 bases in between. The chain's CDR3 is CAISESLSSRYNEQFF. DNA of the CDR3: TGTGCCATCAGTGAGTCGTTGTCTAGCCGCTACAATGAGCAGTTCTTC.

The genes are TRBV29-1 and TRBJ2-1, with TRBD2 as a possible D gene (5 bases). The CDR3 spans 12 residues. The V and J ends lost 3 bases and 7 bases respectively, with 10 bases between them. Germline V lookup: CDR1 SQVTM, CDR2 ANQGSEA. The CDR3 region has the DNA TGCAGCGTTGAGCGGGCCGGGAATGAGCAGTTCTTC. Its protein is CSVERAGNEQFF.

The chain carries TRBV7-9 and TRBJ2-1, with 8 bases aligning to TRBD2. This CDR3 has 13 residues. Germline CDR1 SEHNR, CDR2 FQNEAQ (reference sequence). V trimming: 1 base; J trimming: 8 bases; junction bases outside the gene matches: 1. The CDR3 DNA is TGTGCCAGCAGCTTAGTCGGGGGGGATGAGCAGTTCTTC. Translation gives CASSLVGGDEQFF.

The V call is TRBV28, the J call TRBJ2-7, with unresolved D. V dropped 1 base and J dropped 6 bases, with 7 bases sitting between them. The CDR3 covers 12 residues. Germline CDR1 reads MDHEN; CDR2 reads SYDVKM. CDR3 sequence: CASSLSDREQYF. The DNA of the CDR3 is TGTGCCAGCAGTTTATCTGATCGCGAGCAGTACTTC.

The rearrangement links TRBV4-1 to TRBJ2-2, with TRBD1 matching 8 bases. The junction had 2 bases not matched to a gene; V was cut back by 2 bases and J by 6 bases. The CDR3 totals 14 residues. Germline loops: CDR1 MGHRA, CDR2 YSYEKL. Here the CDR3 DNA reads TGCGCCAGCAGCCAAATACAGGGGGCCGGGGAGCTGTTTTTT. It specifies CASSQIQGAGELFF.

This clone has a single count. V usage is TRBV9 and J usage is TRBJ2-1; D unclear. The V gene lost 0 bases and the J gene lost 9 bases, with 7 bases spanning the gap. The CDR3 has 12 amino acids. Germline V gene data show CDR1 as SGDLS and CDR2 as YYNGEE. The CDR3 bases are TGTGCCAGCAGCGTAGTAAGTGGTGAGCAGTTCTTC. This encodes CASSVVSGEQFF.

A remark on this clone: This specimen includes other DNA sequences encoding the same CDR3. The J gene is TRBJ2-7, the V gene TRBV6-5; D not resolved. This CDR3 is 15 amino acids long. V lost 2 bases and J lost 2, with 13 bases in between. CDR1 and CDR2 from the germline V gene are MNHEY and SVGAGI. CDR3 sequence: CASSYGRVPTYEQYF. The DNA for the CDR3 is TGTGCCAGCAGTTACGGTAGGGTACCGACCTACGAGCAGTACTTC.

The gene calls are TRBV6-4 and TRBJ2-1; D gene uncertain. CDR3 length equals 15 residues. Germline CDR1 reads MRHNA; CDR2 reads SNTAGT. Trimming took off 6 bases at V and 0 bases at J, with 12 bases between the two ends. Written as DNA, the CDR3 is TGTGCCAGCAGCGTCCACGAGAGCTCCTACAATGAGCAGTTCTTC. Translated, it gives CASSVHESSYNEQFF.

The chain links TRBV28 to TRBJ2-7; TRBD1 matches 7 bases. The CDR3 contains 15 residues. V shed 4 bases, J shed 2 bases, and the junction held 8 bases outside the gene matches. Germline CDR1 is MDHEN and CDR2 is SYDVKM. CDR3 sequence (DNA): TGTGCCAGCAGTTCACCGACGACAGGGACCTACGAGCAGTACTTC. Translating gives CASSSPTTGTYEQYF.

V is TRBV5-8 and J is TRBJ2-2, with D perhaps matching TRBD1 (6 bases). Per germline, CDR1 SGHTS and CDR2 YDEGEE. Trimming cost V 5 bases and J 6 bases, with 23 bases left between them. The CDR3 sequence is 17 residues long. The CDR3 DNA follows: TGTGCCAGCAGACACACAGGGTCCACCTCGTTTTCCGGGGAGCTGTTTTTT. Encoded protein: CASRHTGSTSFSGELFF.

V is TRBV27 and J is TRBJ1-1; 9 bases are shared with TRBD1. The CDR3 is 14 residues long. Per germline, CDR1 MNHEY and CDR2 SMNVEV (reference sequence). The ends lost 9 bases at V and 0 bases at J; junction bases unmatched: 5. CDR3 DNA sequence: TGTGCCAGGAGAACAGGGGGCATGAACACTGAAGCTTTCTTT. Translation gives CARRTGGMNTEAFF.

This chain uses TRBV11-3 with TRBJ1-4; D might be TRBD1 (5 bases). Trimming took 5 bases from V and 5 from J, leaving 18 bases between them. This CDR3 spans 16 amino acids. The germline CDR1 and CDR2 sequences are SGHNT and YENEEA. The CDR3 region is CASSSPELRGNEKLFF. The CDR3 DNA is TGTGCCAGCAGCAGCCCCGAATTGAGGGGCAATGAAAAACTGTTTTTT.

The chain joins TRBV18 to TRBJ2-7; D may be TRBD1 (6 bases). Germline values: CDR1 KGHSH, CDR2 LQKENI. The CDR3 has 14 residues. Trimming pared 3 bases from V and 5 bases from J, leaving 14 bases between. Here the CDR3 DNA reads TGTGCCAGCTCACCGGCAGGGGTCGGGGACGAGCAGTACTTC. Protein sequence: CASSPAGVGDEQYF.

The chain employs TRBV2 and TRBJ2-5, with 11 bases matching TRBD1. The J segment lost 5 bases and the V segment lost 5 bases, leaving 7 bases of the junction unmatched. CDR3 length equals 15 residues. The germline CDR1 and CDR2 sequences are SNHLY and FYNNEI. CDR3 amino acids: CASSSRTGGYETQYF. CDR3 nucleotides: TGTGCCAGCAGTTCCCGGACAGGGGGCTATGAGACCCAGTACTTC.

The J gene is TRBJ2-1, the V gene TRBV7-9; TRBD2 matches at 8 bases. Germline CDR1 is SEHNR and CDR2 is FQNEAQ (reference sequence). Trimming cost V 2 bases and J 6 bases; bases outside gene matches: 6. This CDR3 has 15 amino acids. The CDR3 loop reads CASSLNLAGSNEQFF. As DNA, the CDR3 is TGTGCCAGCAGCTTAAATCTAGCGGGTAGCAATGAGCAGTTCTTC.

This chain uses TRBV4-1 with TRBJ2-2; the match to TRBD1 covers 7 bases. The trim removed 0 bases at V and 6 bases at J, leaving 4 bases unmatched. The CDR3 has 15 residues. Germline V gene lookup returns CDR1 MGHRA and CDR2 YSYEKL. The CDR3 protein is CASSQEHRGPGELFF. CDR3 DNA: TGCGCCAGCAGCCAAGAGCACAGGGGCCCCGGGGAGCTGTTTTTT.

The V gene is TRBV28, the J gene TRBJ1-1; tentatively, D is TRBD1 (5 bases). This CDR3 is 12 amino acids long. The V end lost 3 bases, the J end lost 7 bases, and 9 bases lay between the germline ends. In germline, CDR1 is MDHEN, CDR2 SYDVKM. The CDR3 reads CASSLRGVEAFF. CDR3 nucleotide sequence: TGTGCCAGCAGTTTGAGGGGCGTTGAAGCTTTCTTT. The entire variable domain, with the rest obtained from reference TRBV28 and TRBJ1-1, is as follows: DVKVTQSSRYLVKRTGEKVFLECVQDMDHENMFWYRQDPGLGLRLIYFSYDVKMKEKGDIPEGYSVSREKKERFSLILESASTNQTSMYLCASSLRGVEAFFGQGTRLTVV.

V gene TRBV9 combines with J gene TRBJ2-5, with TRBD2 matching 8 bases. Germline loops: CDR1 SGDLS, CDR2 YYNGEE. The junction had 10 bases not matched to a gene; V was cut back by 4 bases and J by 2 bases. CDR3 size: 16 residues. CDR3 sequence (DNA): TGTGCCAGCAGCCCTCGGACTAGCAGTCTGCAAGAGACCCAGTACTTC. This sequence encodes CASSPRTSSLQETQYF.

The V and J genes are TRBV9 and TRBJ2-2, with no clear D. Looked up from germline, CDR1 is SGDLS and CDR2 is YYNGEE. Trimming took 1 base from V and 4 from J, leaving 14 bases between them. The CDR3 covers 16 residues. Here the CDR3 reads CASSVSSGWGTGELFF. As DNA, the CDR3 is TGTGCCAGCAGCGTATCATCGGGTTGGGGCACCGGGGAGCTGTTTTTT. Together with reference TRBV9 and TRBJ2-2, the CDR3 gives the full variable domain: DSGVTQTPKHLITATGQRVTLRCSPRSGDLSVYWYQQSLDQGLQFLIQYYNGEERAKGNILERFSAQQFPDLHSELNLSSLELGDSALYFCASSVSSGWGTGELFFGEGSRLTVL.

V usage is TRBV7-2 and J usage is TRBJ2-2; 7 bases are a match to TRBD2. Germline V lookup: CDR1 SGHTA, CDR2 FQGNSA. The CDR3 extends over 17 amino acids. Unmatched junction bases numbered 14, after V lost 7 bases and J lost 3 bases. The CDR3 DNA reads as TGTGCCAGCACCGGGACTTCGGCGGGAGTTTACACCGGGGAGCTGTTTTTT. As protein: CASTGTSAGVYTGELFF.

V usage is TRBV7-9 and J usage is TRBJ2-2; maybe TRBD1 (6 bases). V was clipped by 3 bases and J by 6 bases, with 17 bases between them. Germline V gene data show CDR1 as SEHNR and CDR2 as FQNEAQ (reference sequence). The CDR3 spans 16 residues. Here the CDR3 DNA reads TGTGCCAGCAGCTTCTCGACAGGACGTTTAGCCGGGGAGCTGTTTTTT. Its translation: CASSFSTGRLAGELFF. The full variable domain, completed using reference TRBV7-9 and TRBJ2-2, is DTGVSQNPRHKITKRGQNVTFRCDPISEHNRLYWYRQTLGQGPEFLTYFQNEAQLEKSRLLSDRFSAERPKGSFSTLEIQRTEQGDSAMYLCASSFSTGRLAGELFFGEGSRLTVL.

This clone appeared once. DNA of the CDR3: TGCGCCAGCAGCGGCGGGACCAACTACGAGCAGTACTTC. This gives the protein CASSGGTNYEQYF. This chain joins TRBV5-1 and TRBJ2-7; maybe TRBD2 (6 bases). The CDR3 is made up of 13 amino acids. Germline V gives CDR1 SGHRS, CDR2 YFSETQ. V lost 4 bases to trimming and J lost 3 bases, with 11 bases between them.

The chain has TRBV4-1 and TRBJ2-3; no clear D gene. The CDR3 has 11 amino acids. The V and J ends lost 3 bases and 3 bases respectively, with 1 base between them. Germline V gene data show CDR1 as MGHRA and CDR2 as YSYEKL. The CDR3 bases are TGCGCCAGCAGCCATACAGATACGCAGTATTTT. Its translation is CASSHTDTQYF.

This clone was seen a single time. The V call is TRBV19, the J call TRBJ2-1; TRBD2 matches 8 bases. Per germline, CDR1 LNHDA and CDR2 SQIVND (reference sequence). The CDR3 is 15 amino acids. Germline trimming cut 8 bases from V and 0 bases from J; bases unmatched to any gene: 6. DNA for the CDR3: TGTGCCAGTGGACTAGCACAGAGCTCCTACAATGAGCAGTTCTTC. This codes for CASGLAQSSYNEQFF.

This chain joins TRBV27 and TRBJ2-7; 9 bases match TRBD1. After removal of 7 bases from V and 6 bases from J, the junction contained 10 bases not matched to a gene. This CDR3 has 14 amino acids. Germline V gene data show CDR1 as MNHEY and CDR2 as SMNVEV (reference sequence). CDR3 protein: CASTPGQGPSEQYF. CDR3 in DNA: TGTGCCAGCACCCCGGGACAGGGCCCCTCCGAGCAGTACTTC.

V usage is TRBV7-9 and J usage is TRBJ1-2; D ambiguous. The germline CDR1 and CDR2 sequences are SEHNR and FQNEAQ (reference sequence). V was trimmed by 3 bases and J by 1 base, leaving 12 bases between them. This CDR3 spans 15 amino acids. CDR3 in amino acids: CASSFGEPSNYGYTF. The DNA of the CDR3 is TGTGCCAGCAGCTTTGGGGAGCCCAGTAACTATGGCTACACCTTC.

The chain joins TRBV28 to TRBJ2-3; D is undetermined. This CDR3 contains 14 residues. Germline V gene lookup returns CDR1 MDHEN and CDR2 SYDVKM. The V end was cut by 4 bases, the J end by 3 bases, with 11 bases between. The CDR3 loop reads CASSSSPRTDTQYF. The CDR3 DNA is TGTGCCAGCAGTTCCTCCCCAAGAACAGATACGCAGTATTTT.

The chain couples TRBV9 to TRBJ1-1, with unresolved D. Germline V gene data show CDR1 as SGDLS and CDR2 as YYNGEE. Trimming cost V 3 bases and J 1 base, with 7 bases left between them. The CDR3 spans 13 residues. The DNA for the CDR3 is TGTGCCAGCAGCGCAGGAGAGAACACTGAAGCTTTCTTT. Translation gives CASSAGENTEAFF. The whole variable domain, remainder taken from reference TRBV9 and TRBJ1-1, is DSGVTQTPKHLITATGQRVTLRCSPRSGDLSVYWYQQSLDQGLQFLIQYYNGEERAKGNILERFSAQQFPDLHSELNLSSLELGDSALYFCASSAGENTEAFFGQGTRLTVV.

This chain links TRBV4-3 with TRBJ2-4, with D possibly being TRBD2 (6 bases). V shed 1 base and J shed 3 bases, with 16 bases lying between them. Germline V gene data show CDR1 as LGHNA and CDR2 as YSLEER. This CDR3 spans 17 amino acids. DNA of the CDR3: TGCGCCAGCAGCCAAGTGTTGGGGGGTACTAACAAAAACATTCAGTACTTC. It yields the protein CASSQVLGGTNKNIQYF.

The J gene is TRBJ2-4, the V gene TRBV28; 9 bases agree with TRBD2. The J segment lost 6 bases and the V segment lost 3 bases, leaving 9 bases of the junction unmatched. The length of the CDR3 is 16 residues. Germline CDR1 MDHEN, CDR2 SYDVKM. The CDR3 loop reads CASSFYSGSGGNIQYF. CDR3 bases: TGTGCCAGCAGTTTTTATAGCGGGAGTGGTGGAAACATTCAGTACTTC.

V and J are TRBV6-5 and TRBJ2-1; the match to TRBD1 covers 8 bases. The CDR3 consists of 15 residues. J was trimmed by 5 bases and V by 6 bases; bases with no gene match: 9. Germline-derived CDR1 and CDR2 are MNHEY and SVGAGI. The CDR3 loop reads CASRLDRGEDNEQFF. The CDR3 region has the DNA TGTGCCAGCAGACTTGACAGGGGAGAGGACAATGAGCAGTTCTTC.

V gene TRBV29-1 combines with J gene TRBJ2-2; 9 bases line up with TRBD1. Germline values: CDR1 SQVTM, CDR2 ANQGSEA. J was trimmed by 4 bases and V by 4 bases; bases with no gene match: 7. This CDR3 spans 15 amino acids. CDR3 nucleotides: TGCAGCGTTGGGCGAGGGGGACAGGGCACCGGGGAGCTGTTTTTT. Amino acid sequence: CSVGRGGQGTGELFF.